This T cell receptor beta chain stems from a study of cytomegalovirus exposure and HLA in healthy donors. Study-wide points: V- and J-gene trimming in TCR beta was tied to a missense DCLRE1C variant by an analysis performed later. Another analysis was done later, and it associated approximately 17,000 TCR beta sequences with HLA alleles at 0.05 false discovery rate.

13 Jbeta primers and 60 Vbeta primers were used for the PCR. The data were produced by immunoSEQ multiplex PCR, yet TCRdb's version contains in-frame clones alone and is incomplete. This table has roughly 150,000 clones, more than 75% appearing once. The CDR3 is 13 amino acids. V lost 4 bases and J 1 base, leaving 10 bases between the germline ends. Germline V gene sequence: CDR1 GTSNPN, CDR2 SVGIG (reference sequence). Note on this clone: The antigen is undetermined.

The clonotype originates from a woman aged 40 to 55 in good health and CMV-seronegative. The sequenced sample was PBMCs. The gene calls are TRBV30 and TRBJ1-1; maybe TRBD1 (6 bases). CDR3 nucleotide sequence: TGTGCCTGGACGAGGGGGAAGAACACTGAAGCTTTCTTT. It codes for CAWTRGKNTEAFF.